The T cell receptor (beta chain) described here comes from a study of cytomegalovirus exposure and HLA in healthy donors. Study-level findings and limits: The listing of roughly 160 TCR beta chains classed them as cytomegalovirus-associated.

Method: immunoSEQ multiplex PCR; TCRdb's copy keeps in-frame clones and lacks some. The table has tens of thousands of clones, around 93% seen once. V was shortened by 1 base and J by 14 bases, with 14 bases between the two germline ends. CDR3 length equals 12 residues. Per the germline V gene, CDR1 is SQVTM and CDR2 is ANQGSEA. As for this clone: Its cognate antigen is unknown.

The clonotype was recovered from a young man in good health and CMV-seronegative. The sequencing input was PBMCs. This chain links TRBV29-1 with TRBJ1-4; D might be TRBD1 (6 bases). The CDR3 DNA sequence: TGCAGCGTTGAAGTGGCCCAGGGGAAGCTGTTTTTT. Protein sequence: CSVEVAQGKLFF.